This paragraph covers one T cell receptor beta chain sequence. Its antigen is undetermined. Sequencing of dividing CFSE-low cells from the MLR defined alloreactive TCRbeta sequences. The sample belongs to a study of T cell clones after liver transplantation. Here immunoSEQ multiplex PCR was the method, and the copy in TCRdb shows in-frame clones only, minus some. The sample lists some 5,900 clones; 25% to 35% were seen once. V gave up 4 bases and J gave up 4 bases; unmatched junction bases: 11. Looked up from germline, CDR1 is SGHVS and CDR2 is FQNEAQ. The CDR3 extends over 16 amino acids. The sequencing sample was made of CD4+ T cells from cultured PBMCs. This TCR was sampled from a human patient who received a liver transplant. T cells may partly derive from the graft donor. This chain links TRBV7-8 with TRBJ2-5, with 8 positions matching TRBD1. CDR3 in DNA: TGTGCCAGCAGCTCATCCTCCGGGACAGGCATAGAGACCCAGTACTTC. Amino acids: CASSSSSGTGIETQYF.